Listed below are T cell receptor beta chains from one sample, sequenced in a study of blood T cell repertoires in COVID-19. Assay: immunoSEQ multiplex PCR; the TCRdb copy retains only in-frame clones and omits some. The sample includes approximately 110,000 clones, roughly 84% seen only once; the top ten take around 8%. Sequencing used peripheral blood. The source of these receptors is a woman aged 40 to 55 with acute or convalescent COVID-19. The CDR3 runs from the conserved cysteine through the conserved F or W. A D gene is named only where the DNA matches it firmly. Not every row has a clone size; where given, it reads once, few, many or a size class.

d_gene: NA; abundance: NA; j_gene: TRBJ1-2; v_gene: TRBV21-1; CDR3aa: CASSEPLEGGGYGYTF; CDR3nt: TGTGCCAGCAGCGAACCCCTCGAGGGCGGCGGCTATGGCTACACCTTC
d_gene: TRBD1; abundance: once; j_gene: TRBJ2-1; v_gene: TRBV7-6; CDR3aa: CASSVATGDIGNEQFF; CDR3nt: TGTGCCAGCAGCGTAGCCACAGGGGATATAGGGAATGAGCAGTTCTTC
d_gene: NA; abundance: NA; j_gene: TRBJ2-3; v_gene: TRBV5-1; CDR3aa: CASSLGMRGGPSTDTQYF; CDR3nt: TGCGCCAGCAGCTTGGGTATGAGGGGGGGCCCGAGCACAGATACGCAGTATTTT
d_gene: TRBD1; abundance: NA; j_gene: TRBJ1-2; v_gene: TRBV27; CDR3aa: CASSLRGHGGYTF; CDR3nt: TGTGCCAGCAGTTTAAGGGGGCATGGTGGCTACACCTTC
d_gene: NA; abundance: NA; j_gene: TRBJ2-7; v_gene: TRBV5-5; CDR3aa: CASSLTGTRYEQYF; CDR3nt: TGTGCCAGCAGCTTAACCGGGACTCGCTACGAGCAGTACTTC
d_gene: NA; abundance: NA; j_gene: TRBJ1-6; v_gene: TRBV5-4; CDR3aa: CASSPKRTEVANSPLHF; CDR3nt: TGTGCCAGCAGCCCAAAAAGGACGGAGGTCGCTAATTCACCCCTCCACTTT
d_gene: NA; abundance: few; j_gene: TRBJ2-3; v_gene: TRBV7-2; CDR3aa: CASSLVLVSTDTQYF; CDR3nt: TGTGCCAGCAGCTTAGTCCTTGTGAGCACAGATACGCAGTATTTT
d_gene: NA; abundance: NA; j_gene: TRBJ1-1; v_gene: TRBV15; CDR3aa: CATKWGQNTEAFF; CDR3nt: TGTGCCACGAAATGGGGCCAGAACACTGAAGCTTTCTTT
d_gene: NA; abundance: NA; j_gene: TRBJ1-2; v_gene: TRBV6-5; CDR3aa: CASSRVDSLYGYTF; CDR3nt: TGTGCCAGCAGTCGGGTGGACAGTCTCTATGGCTACACCTTC
d_gene: TRBD1; abundance: once; j_gene: TRBJ2-1; v_gene: TRBV3-1/TRBV3-2; CDR3aa: CASSQDGAWTGYSNEQFF; CDR3nt: TGTGCCAGCAGCCAAGATGGGGCATGGACAGGGTACAGCAATGAGCAGTTCTTC
d_gene: NA; abundance: NA; j_gene: TRBJ1-2; v_gene: TRBV27; CDR3aa: CASSLFGAGGYGYTF; CDR3nt: TGTGCCAGCAGTTTATTCGGGGCGGGGGGCTATGGCTACACCTTC
d_gene: NA; abundance: NA; j_gene: TRBJ2-2; v_gene: TRBV6-6; CDR3aa: CASSRTRGTRGTGELFF; CDR3nt: TGTGCCAGCAGCCGAACCAGAGGGACAAGGGGCACCGGGGAGCTGTTTTTT